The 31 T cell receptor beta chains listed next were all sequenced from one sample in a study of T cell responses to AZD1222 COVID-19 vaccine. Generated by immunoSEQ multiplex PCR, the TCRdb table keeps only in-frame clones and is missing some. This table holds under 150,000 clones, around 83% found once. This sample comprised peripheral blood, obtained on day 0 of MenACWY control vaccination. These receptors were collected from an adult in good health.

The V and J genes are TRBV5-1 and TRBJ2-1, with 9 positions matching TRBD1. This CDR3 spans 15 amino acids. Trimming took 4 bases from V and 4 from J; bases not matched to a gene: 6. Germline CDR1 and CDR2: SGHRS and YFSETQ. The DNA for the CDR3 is TGCGCCAGCAGCCCGGGACAGGGCTCTTACAATGAGCAGTTCTTC. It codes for CASSPGQGSYNEQFF.

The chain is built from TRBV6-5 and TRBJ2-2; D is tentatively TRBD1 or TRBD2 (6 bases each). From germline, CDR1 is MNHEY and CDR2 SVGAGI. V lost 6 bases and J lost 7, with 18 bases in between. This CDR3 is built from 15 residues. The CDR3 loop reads CASRVRGTGVGELFF. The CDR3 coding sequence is TGTGCCAGCAGGGTCAGGGGCACGGGGGTCGGGGAGCTGTTTTTT.

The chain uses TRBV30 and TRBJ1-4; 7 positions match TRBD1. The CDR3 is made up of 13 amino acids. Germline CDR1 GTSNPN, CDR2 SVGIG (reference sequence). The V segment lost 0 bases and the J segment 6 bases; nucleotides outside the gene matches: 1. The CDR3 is CAWSVQGYEKLFF. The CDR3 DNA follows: TGTGCCTGGAGTGTACAGGGGTATGAAAAACTGTTTTTT. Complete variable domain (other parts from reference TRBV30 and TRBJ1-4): SQTIHQWPATLVQPVGSPLSLECTVEGTSNPNLYWYRQAAGRGLQLLFYSVGIGQISSEVPQNLSASRPQDRQFILSSKKLLLSDSGFYLCAWSVQGYEKLFFGSGTQLSVL.

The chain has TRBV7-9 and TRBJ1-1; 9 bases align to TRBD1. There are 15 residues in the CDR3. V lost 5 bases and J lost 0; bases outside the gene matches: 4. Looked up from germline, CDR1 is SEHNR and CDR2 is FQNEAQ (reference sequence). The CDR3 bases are TGTGCCAGCAGCCCAGGACAGGGGTTGAACACTGAAGCTTTCTTT. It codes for CASSPGQGLNTEAFF.

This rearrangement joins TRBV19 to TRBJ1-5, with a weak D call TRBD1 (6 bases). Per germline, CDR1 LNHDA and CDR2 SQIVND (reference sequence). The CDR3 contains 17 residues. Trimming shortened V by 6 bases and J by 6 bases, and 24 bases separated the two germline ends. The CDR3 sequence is CASSGGQRIGAGQPQHF. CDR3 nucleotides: TGTGCCAGTAGCGGGGGGCAGCGGATAGGGGCAGGTCAGCCCCAGCATTTT.

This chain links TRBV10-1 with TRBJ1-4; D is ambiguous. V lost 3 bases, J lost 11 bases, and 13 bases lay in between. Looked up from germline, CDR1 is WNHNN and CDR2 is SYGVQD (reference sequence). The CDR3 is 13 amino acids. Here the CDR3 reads CASSEIGMEKLFF. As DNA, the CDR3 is TGCGCCAGCAGTGAAATCGGAATGGAGAAACTGTTTTTT.

This chain's CDR3 is CASSSGTRYNEQFF. CDR3 coding DNA: TGTGCCAGTAGTTCCGGGACCCGGTACAATGAGCAGTTCTTC. This sequence joins TRBV19 and TRBJ2-1; the D call may be TRBD1 or TRBD2 (5 bases each). Germline V CDR1 and CDR2: LNHDA, SQIVND (reference sequence). Trimming removed 5 bases at V and 4 bases at J, with 12 bases between. CDR3 length equals 14 residues.

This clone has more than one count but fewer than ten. The CDR3 DNA reads as TGCGCCAGCAGCTTGCTAGGTCCAGGGTCCGAGCAGTACTTC. Amino acid sequence: CASSLLGPGSEQYF. This chain joins TRBV5-1 and TRBJ2-7; tentatively, D is TRBD1 (5 bases). This CDR3 comprises 14 residues. Trimming took 1 base from V and 6 from J, leaving 14 bases between them. The V gene's germline CDR1 is SGHRS and CDR2 YFSETQ. The whole variable domain, filled in from reference TRBV5-1 and TRBJ2-7, reads KAGVTQTPRYLIKTRGQQVTLSCSPISGHRSVSWYQQTPGQGLQFLFEYFSETQRNKGNFPGRFSGRQFSNSRSEMNVSTLELGDSALYLCASSLLGPGSEQYFGPGTRLTVT.

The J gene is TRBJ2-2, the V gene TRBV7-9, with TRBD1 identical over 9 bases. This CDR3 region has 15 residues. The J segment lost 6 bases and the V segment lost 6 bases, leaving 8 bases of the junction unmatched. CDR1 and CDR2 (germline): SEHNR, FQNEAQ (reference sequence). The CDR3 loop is CASRFDRGSAGELFF. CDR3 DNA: TGTGCCAGCAGGTTCGACAGGGGGAGTGCCGGGGAGCTGTTTTTT.

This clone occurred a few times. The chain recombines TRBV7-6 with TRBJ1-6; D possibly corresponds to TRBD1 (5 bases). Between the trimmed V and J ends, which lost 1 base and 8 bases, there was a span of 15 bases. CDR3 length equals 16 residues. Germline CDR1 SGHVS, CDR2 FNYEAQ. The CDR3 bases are TGTGCCAGCAGCTTAGAGGGACTCCTAGCCGATTCACCCCTCCACTTT. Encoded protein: CASSLEGLLADSPLHF.

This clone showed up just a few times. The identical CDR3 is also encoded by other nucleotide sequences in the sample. The DNA for the CDR3 is TGTGCCAGCAGTTACTCCTATACGGTCACTGAAGCTTTCTTT. It yields the protein CASSYSYTVTEAFF. The chain combines TRBV6-5 with TRBJ1-1; D uncertain. Trimming took off 0 bases at V and 4 bases at J, with 9 bases between the two ends. From germline, CDR1 is MNHEY and CDR2 SVGAGI. The CDR3 consists of 14 residues.

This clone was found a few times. This chain's CDR3 is CASSIRAGVELFF. The CDR3 DNA reads as TGTGCCAGTAGTATAAGGGCAGGGGTGGAGTTATTCTTT. The J gene is TRBJ1-1, the V gene TRBV19, with D perhaps TRBD1 (6 bases). Germline V gene sequence: CDR1 LNHDA, CDR2 SQIVND (reference sequence). This CDR3 spans 13 amino acids. With 2 bases removed from V and 14 bases from J, the gap between germline ends came to 18 bases. Full variable domain (remainder filled in from reference TRBV19 and TRBJ1-1): DGGITQSPKYLFRKEGQNVTLSCEQNLNHDAMYWYRQDPGQGLRLIYYSQIVNDFQKGDIAEGYSVSREKKESFPLTVTSAQKNPTAFYLCASSIRAGVELFFGQGTRLTVV.

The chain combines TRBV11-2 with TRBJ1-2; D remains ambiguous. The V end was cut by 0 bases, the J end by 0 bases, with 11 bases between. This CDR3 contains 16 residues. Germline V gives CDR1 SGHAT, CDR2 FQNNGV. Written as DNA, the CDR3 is TGTGCCAGCAGCTTAGAGTTCGCAGCGACTAACTATGGCTACACCTTC. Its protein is CASSLEFAATNYGYTF. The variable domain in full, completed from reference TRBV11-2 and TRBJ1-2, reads EAGVAQSPRYKIIEKRQSVAFWCNPISGHATLYWYQQILGQGPKLLIQFQNNGVVDDSQLPKDRFSAERLKGVDSTLKIQPAKLEDSAVYLCASSLEFAATNYGYTFGSGTRLTVV.

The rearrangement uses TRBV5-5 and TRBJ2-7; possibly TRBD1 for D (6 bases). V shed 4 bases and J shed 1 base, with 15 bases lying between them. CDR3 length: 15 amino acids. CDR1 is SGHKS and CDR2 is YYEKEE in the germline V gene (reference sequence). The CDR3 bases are TGTGCCAGCAGCCCACAGGGAGTAACATCCTACGAGCAGTACTTC. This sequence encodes CASSPQGVTSYEQYF.

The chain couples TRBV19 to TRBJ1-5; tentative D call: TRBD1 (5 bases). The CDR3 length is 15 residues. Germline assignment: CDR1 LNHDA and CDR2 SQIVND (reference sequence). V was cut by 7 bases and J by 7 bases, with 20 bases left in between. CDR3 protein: CASTPSRDGGQPQHF. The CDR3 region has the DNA TGTGCCAGTACCCCAAGCCGGGACGGAGGACAGCCCCAGCATTTT.

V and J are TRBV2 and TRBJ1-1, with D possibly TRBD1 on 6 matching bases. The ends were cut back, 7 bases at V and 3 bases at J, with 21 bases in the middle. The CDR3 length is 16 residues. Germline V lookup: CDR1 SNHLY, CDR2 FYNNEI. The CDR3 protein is CASTLIGGARDTEAFF. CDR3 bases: TGTGCCAGCACATTAATAGGGGGGGCGCGTGACACTGAAGCTTTCTTT.

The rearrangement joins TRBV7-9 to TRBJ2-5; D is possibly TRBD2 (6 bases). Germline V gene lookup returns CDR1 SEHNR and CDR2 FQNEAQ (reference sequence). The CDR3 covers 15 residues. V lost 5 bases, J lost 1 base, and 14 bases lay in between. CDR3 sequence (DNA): TGTGCCAGCAGCGCCGGGGGACGGATCCAAGAGACCCAGTACTTC. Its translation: CASSAGGRIQETQYF.

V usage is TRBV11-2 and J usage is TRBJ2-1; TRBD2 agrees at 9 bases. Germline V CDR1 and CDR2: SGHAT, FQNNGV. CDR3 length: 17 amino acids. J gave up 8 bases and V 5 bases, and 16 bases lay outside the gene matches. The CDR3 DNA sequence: TGTGCCAGCAGCCCACCCCCGGGCGGGGGGGCCGCTGATGAGCAGTTCTTC. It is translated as CASSPPPGGGAADEQFF.

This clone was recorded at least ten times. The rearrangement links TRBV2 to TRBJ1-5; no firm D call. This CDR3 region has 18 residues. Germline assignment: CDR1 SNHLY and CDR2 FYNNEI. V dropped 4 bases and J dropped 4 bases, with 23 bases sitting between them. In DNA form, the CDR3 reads TGTGCCAGCAGTGTGGAAGGGATCGGTTCTCCGCTTAATCAGCCCCAGCATTTT. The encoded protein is CASSVEGIGSPLNQPQHF.

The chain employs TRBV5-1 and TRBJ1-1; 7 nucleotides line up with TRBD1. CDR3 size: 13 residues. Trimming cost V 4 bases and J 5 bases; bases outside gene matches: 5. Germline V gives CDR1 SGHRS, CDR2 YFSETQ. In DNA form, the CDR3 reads TGCGCCAGCAGCCACGGACAGGAAACTGAAGCTTTCTTT. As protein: CASSHGQETEAFF.

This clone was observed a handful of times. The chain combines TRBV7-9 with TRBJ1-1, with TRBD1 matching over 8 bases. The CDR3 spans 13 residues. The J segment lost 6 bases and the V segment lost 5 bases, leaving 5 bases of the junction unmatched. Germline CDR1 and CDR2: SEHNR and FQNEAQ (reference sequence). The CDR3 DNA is TGTGCCAGCAGCGCTCTACAGGGGGCTGAAGCTTTCTTT. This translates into CASSALQGAEAFF.

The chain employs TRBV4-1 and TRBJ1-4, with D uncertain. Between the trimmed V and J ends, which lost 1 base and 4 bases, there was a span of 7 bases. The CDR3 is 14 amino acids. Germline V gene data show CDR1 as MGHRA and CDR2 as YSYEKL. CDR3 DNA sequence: TGCGCCAGCAGCCAAGGACCGAATAATGAAAAACTGTTTTTT. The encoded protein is CASSQGPNNEKLFF.

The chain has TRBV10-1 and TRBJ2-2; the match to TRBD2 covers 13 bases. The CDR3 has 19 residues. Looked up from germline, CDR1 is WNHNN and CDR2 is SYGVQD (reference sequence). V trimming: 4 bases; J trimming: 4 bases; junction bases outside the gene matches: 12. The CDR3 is CASSAIGLAGAASTGELFF. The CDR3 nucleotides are TGCGCCAGCAGTGCCATAGGACTAGCGGGGGCCGCCAGCACCGGGGAGCTGTTTTTT.

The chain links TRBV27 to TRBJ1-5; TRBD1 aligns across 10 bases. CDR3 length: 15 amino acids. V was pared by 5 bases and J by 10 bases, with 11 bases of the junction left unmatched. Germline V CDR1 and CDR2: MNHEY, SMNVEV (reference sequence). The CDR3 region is CASSRRGQGLYPQHF. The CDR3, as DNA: TGTGCCAGCAGTCGCCGGGGACAGGGGCTTTACCCCCAGCATTTT.

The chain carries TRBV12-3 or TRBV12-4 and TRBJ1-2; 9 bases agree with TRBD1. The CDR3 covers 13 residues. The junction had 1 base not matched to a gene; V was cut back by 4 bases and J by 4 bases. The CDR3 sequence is CASSSGQGYGYTF. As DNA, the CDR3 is TGTGCCAGCAGTTCGGGACAGGGCTATGGCTACACCTTC.

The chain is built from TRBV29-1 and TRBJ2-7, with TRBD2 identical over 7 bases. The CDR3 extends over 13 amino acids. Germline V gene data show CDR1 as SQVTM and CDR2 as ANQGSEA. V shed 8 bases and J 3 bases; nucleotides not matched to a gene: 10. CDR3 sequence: CSSESGDLYEQYV. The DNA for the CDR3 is TGCAGCTCGGAGAGCGGGGACCTCTACGAGCAGTACGTC.

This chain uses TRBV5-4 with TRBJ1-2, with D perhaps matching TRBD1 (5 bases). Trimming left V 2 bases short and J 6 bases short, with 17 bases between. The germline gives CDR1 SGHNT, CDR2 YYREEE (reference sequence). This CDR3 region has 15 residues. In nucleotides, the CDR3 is TGTGCCAGCAGCTTTCGTTCGGGGGTTTCAGATGGCTACACCTTC. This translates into CASSFRSGVSDGYTF.

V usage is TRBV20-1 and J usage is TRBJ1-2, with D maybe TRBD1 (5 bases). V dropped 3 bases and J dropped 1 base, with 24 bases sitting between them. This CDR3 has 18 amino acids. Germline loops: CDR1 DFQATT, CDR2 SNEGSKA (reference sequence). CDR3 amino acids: CSASPYPTSGIFNYGYTF. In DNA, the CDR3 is TGCAGTGCTAGTCCTTACCCGACCTCAGGGATATTTAACTATGGCTACACCTTC.

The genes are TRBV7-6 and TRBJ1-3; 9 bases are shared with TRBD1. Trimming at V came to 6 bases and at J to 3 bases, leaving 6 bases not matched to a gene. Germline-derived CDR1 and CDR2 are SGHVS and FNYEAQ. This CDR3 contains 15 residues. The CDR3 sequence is CASSPGQGNGNTIYF. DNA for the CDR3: TGTGCCAGCAGTCCGGGACAGGGTAATGGAAACACCATATATTTT.

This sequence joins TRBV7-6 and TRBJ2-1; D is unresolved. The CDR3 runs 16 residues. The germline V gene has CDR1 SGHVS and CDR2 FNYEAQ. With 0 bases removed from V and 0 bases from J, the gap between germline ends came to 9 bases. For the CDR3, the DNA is TGTGCCAGCAGCTTAGCGGTCCCTAGCTCCTACAATGAGCAGTTCTTC. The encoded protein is CASSLAVPSSYNEQFF.

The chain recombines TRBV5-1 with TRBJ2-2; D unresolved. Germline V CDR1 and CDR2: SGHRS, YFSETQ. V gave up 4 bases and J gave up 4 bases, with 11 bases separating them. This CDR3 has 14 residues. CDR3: CASSPVGPTGELFF. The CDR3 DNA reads TGCGCCAGCAGCCCAGTTGGCCCCACCGGGGAGCTGTTTTTT. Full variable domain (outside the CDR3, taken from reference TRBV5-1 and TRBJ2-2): KAGVTQTPRYLIKTRGQQVTLSCSPISGHRSVSWYQQTPGQGLQFLFEYFSETQRNKGNFPGRFSGRQFSNSRSEMNVSTLELGDSALYLCASSPVGPTGELFFGEGSRLTVL.